Listed below are T cell receptor beta chains from one sample, sequenced in a study of cytomegalovirus exposure and HLA in healthy donors. Sequencing was performed with immunoSEQ multiplex PCR; in TCRdb, only in-frame clones are kept and a portion is missing. Of roughly 90,000 clones listed, 80% to 90% were seen once; the top ten hold 3.4%. Sample: PBMCs. The receptor source for this set is a man between 25 and 39 years old in good health and CMV-seropositive. Both conserved end residues are part of each CDR3. Each record gives: CDR3 DNA, CDR3 protein, clone size, V gene, J gene, D gene. D genes are given only for firm matches. Expanded clones are given a class, and other clones once, few, many or no size at all.

TGTGCCAGCTCACCACCCGTACTAGCGGGAGGCTACAATGAGCAGTTCTTC,CASSPPVLAGGYNEQFF,NA,TRBV18,TRBJ2-1,TRBD2
TGTGCCAGCGGGAGGGGGGATACGCAGTATTTT,CASGRGDTQYF,NA,TRBV27,TRBJ2-3,NA
TGTGCCAGCAGCGGGGGGGGATTCACCTACGAGCAGTACTTC,CASSGGGFTYEQYF,NA,TRBV7-2,TRBJ2-7,TRBD2
TGTGCCAGCAGTTCCTGGGACTACTTCTACGAGCAGTACTTC,CASSSWDYFYEQYF,NA,TRBV28,TRBJ2-7,TRBD2
TGTGCCTTAGGGGGGGAGGGCCTCCATACGCAGTATTTT,CALGGEGLHTQYF,NA,TRBV30,TRBJ2-3,NA
TGTGCCAGCAGCCCTAGACAGGGGGATAACTATGGCTACACCTTC,CASSPRQGDNYGYTF,NA,TRBV4-2,TRBJ1-2,TRBD1
TGCGCCAGCAGCCAAGATGGCCCTAGCGGGAGGGAGACCCAGTACTTC,CASSQDGPSGRETQYF,NA,TRBV4-3,TRBJ2-5,TRBD2
TGTGCCAGCAGCGAGACAGGGGGTAATGAAAAACTGTTTTTT,CASSETGGNEKLFF,once,TRBV5-4,TRBJ1-4,TRBD1
TGCGCCAGCAGCCTTAGCGGGGGCTTAAGCACTGAAGCTTTCTTT,CASSLSGGLSTEAFF,NA,TRBV5-1,TRBJ1-1,NA
TGTGCCAGCAGCTTAGAAACTTACGAGCAGTACTTC,CASSLETYEQYF,NA,TRBV7-9,TRBJ2-7,NA
TGTGCCAGCAGCGTAGTGGGGGGACGCACAGATACGCAGTATTTT,CASSVVGGRTDTQYF,NA,TRBV9,TRBJ2-3,NA